This is a list of T cell receptor beta chains from one sample in a study of CD8 T cells in ankylosing spondylitis. TCRdb re-called the 5' RACE reads with MiXCR, one entry per CDR3 protein. Altogether a few hundred thousand distinct CDR3 sequences are present, roughly 15% being singletons, with the ten largest covering over 0.9%. The sample was blood, either unsorted or a sorted T cell fraction (not recorded which). These receptors were obtained from a male donor with ankylosing spondylitis. CDR3s include the opening cysteine and the closing phenylalanine or tryptophan. The order of the fields is CDR3 protein, CDR3 DNA, V gene, J gene, clone size, D gene. D genes are given only for firm matches. Expanded clones are given a class, and other clones once, few, many or no size at all.

CDR3: CASSPLIAGGREQYF; DNA: TGTGCCAGCAGCCCCCTTATAGCGGGAGGGCGCGAGCAGTACTTC; V: TRBV7-2; J: TRBJ2-7; size: .; D: TRBD2
CDR3: CSAPGPPNEKLFF; DNA: TGCAGTGCTCCCGGACCCCCTAATGAAAAACTGTTTTTT; V: TRBV20-1; J: TRBJ1-4; size: .; D: .
CDR3: CASRTSADYNEQFF; DNA: TGTGCCAGCAGGACTAGCGCAGACTACAATGAGCAGTTCTTC; V: TRBV6-1; J: TRBJ2-1; size: .; D: TRBD2
CDR3: CSVPLRGMNTGELFF; DNA: TGCAGCGTACCTCTTCGGGGGATGAACACCGGGGAGCTGTTTTTT; V: TRBV29-1; J: TRBJ2-2; size: few; D: .
CDR3: CASSQGRIEQFF; DNA: TGTGCCAGCAGCCAAGGTAGGATCGAGCAGTTCTTC; V: TRBV3-1; J: TRBJ2-1; size: few; D: .
CDR3: CASSQDSGYTF; DNA: TGTGCCAGCAGCCAAGATTCTGGCTACACCTTC; V: TRBV3-1; J: TRBJ1-2; size: many; D: .
CDR3: CASSPDRGNNSPLHF; DNA: TGCGCCAGCAGCCCAGACAGGGGGAATAATTCACCCCTCCACTTT; V: TRBV5-1; J: TRBJ1-6; size: .; D: TRBD1
CDR3: CASSQDPFTGELFF; DNA: TGCGCCAGCAGCCAAGATCCCTTCACCGGGGAGCTGTTTTTT; V: TRBV4-3; J: TRBJ2-2; size: once; D: .
CDR3: CASSYSRRSGANVLTF; DNA: TGTGCCAGCAGTTACTCGAGAAGATCCGGGGCCAACGTCCTGACTTTC; V: TRBV6-5; J: TRBJ2-6; size: many; D: .
CDR3: CSALDRSHGYTF; DNA: TGCAGTGCCCTCGACAGATCGCATGGCTACACCTTC; V: TRBV20-1; J: TRBJ1-2; size: many; D: .
CDR3: CASSLPRGVVGSYNEQFF; DNA: TGTGCCAGCAGCCTCCCAAGGGGAGTTGTGGGCTCCTACAATGAGCAGTTCTTC; V: TRBV4-2; J: TRBJ2-1; size: few; D: .
CDR3: CASSPSSHEASEQYF; DNA: TGTGCCAGCAGCCCCTCGTCCCATGAGGCCTCCGAGCAGTACTTC; V: TRBV4-2; J: TRBJ2-7; size: .; D: .
CDR3: CATSRARGDYSPLHF; DNA: TGTGCCACCAGCAGAGCCCGGGGTGACTATTCACCCCTCCACTTT; V: TRBV15; J: TRBJ1-6; size: few; D: .
CDR3: CASRPDRATFYGYTF; DNA: TGTGCCAGCAGACCGGACAGGGCTACCTTCTATGGCTACACCTTC; V: TRBV2; J: TRBJ1-2; size: few; D: TRBD1
CDR3: CASSTGVEEKLFF; DNA: TGTGCCAGCAGCACAGGGGTGGAGGAAAAACTGTTTTTT; V: TRBV25-1; J: TRBJ1-4; size: .; D: TRBD1
CDR3: CASSEQGLSPTQYF; DNA: TGTGCCAGCAGTGAACAGGGGCTCTCACCTACGCAGTATTTT; V: TRBV2; J: TRBJ2-3; size: once; D: .
CDR3: CASSEASWYQETQYF; DNA: TGCGCCAGCAGTGAGGCTAGCTGGTACCAAGAGACCCAGTACTTC; V: TRBV10-2; J: TRBJ2-5; size: few; D: .
CDR3: CASSFQGGGEKLFF; DNA: TGCGCCAGCAGCTTTCAGGGGGGAGGCGAAAAACTGTTTTTT; V: TRBV5-1; J: TRBJ1-4; size: .; D: TRBD1
CDR3: CASSYSLLALNEQFF; DNA: TGTGCCAGCAGTTACTCGCTGCTAGCACTCAATGAGCAGTTCTTC; V: TRBV6-2/TRBV6-3; J: TRBJ2-1; size: .; D: .
CDR3: CSARDRTGFRGYTF; DNA: TGCAGTGCTCGGGATCGGACAGGGTTTCGTGGCTACACCTTC; V: TRBV20-1; J: TRBJ1-2; size: few; D: TRBD1
CDR3: CASSPPTSGGLSPQGNEQFF; DNA: TGTGCCAGCAGCCCGCCGACTAGCGGGGGGCTAAGTCCACAGGGGAATGAGCAGTTCTTC; V: TRBV11-2; J: TRBJ2-1; size: few; D: TRBD2
CDR3: CASSRGQGTMHTEAFF; DNA: TGCGCCAGCAGCAGGGGACAGGGTACTATGCACACTGAAGCTTTCTTT; V: TRBV5-1; J: TRBJ1-1; size: many; D: TRBD1
CDR3: CASSSHRGPSYEQYF; DNA: TGTGCCAGCAGCTCGCACAGGGGTCCTTCATACGAGCAGTACTTC; V: TRBV11-2; J: TRBJ2-7; size: few; D: TRBD1
CDR3: CASSILADPRDTQYF; DNA: TGTGCCAGCAGCATACTAGCGGACCCCCGGGATACGCAGTATTTT; V: TRBV11-2; J: TRBJ2-3; size: .; D: TRBD2
CDR3: CASSGTSGIPNETQYF; DNA: TGTGCCAGCAGCGGGACTAGCGGGATCCCCAACGAGACCCAGTACTTC; V: TRBV2; J: TRBJ2-5; size: .; D: TRBD2
CDR3: CASSLHGSGVGNTIYF; DNA: TGTGCCAGCAGCCTACACGGTAGCGGCGTCGGAAACACCATATATTTT; V: TRBV11-3; J: TRBJ1-3; size: .; D: .
CDR3: CAISGVAGLYNEQFF; DNA: TGTGCCATCAGTGGTGTAGCGGGCCTCTACAATGAGCAGTTCTTC; V: TRBV10-3; J: TRBJ2-1; size: many; D: TRBD2
CDR3: CASSLFDRGLSYEQYF; DNA: TGTGCTAGCAGCTTATTCGACAGGGGCCTCTCCTACGAGCAGTACTTC; V: TRBV7-7; J: TRBJ2-7; size: few; D: TRBD1